The source of this T cell receptor beta chain is a study of lymphopenia after photon versus proton radiotherapy. The CDR3 consists of 16 residues. The germline CDR1 and CDR2 sequences are SGHTA and FQGNSA. The V end lost 5 bases, the J end lost 0 bases, and 14 bases lay between the germline ends. Clones were sequenced by immunoSEQ multiplex PCR, and TCRdb holds only the in-frame ones, with some missing. The profile shows some 70,000 clones, about 87% of them singletons. Points on this clone: Its target is unknown.

Study results and caveats: Post-nadir diversity loss with photons came from oligoclonal expansion, particularly CD8+ Temra cells. Better survival with proton therapy was suggested as possible, not demonstrated.

The gene calls are TRBV7-2 and TRBJ2-1, with D possibly being TRBD1 (6 bases). This sequence was found in a man aged 80 or over with esophageal cancer. The specimen was peripheral blood, collected from a patient treated with proton-based radiotherapy. CDR3 in amino acids: CASSLGHLSSYNEQFF. Written as DNA, the CDR3 is TGTGCCAGCAGCCTGGGACACCTCAGCTCCTACAATGAGCAGTTCTTC.